The 17 T cell receptor beta chains listed next were all sequenced from one sample in a study of graft-versus-host responses after intestinal transplantation. This table comes from immunoSEQ multiplex PCR, and its TCRdb copy is limited to in-frame clones, with some not included. Of 7,000 to 9,500 clones listed, 27% are singletons. The culture paired approximately 200,000 irradiated violet-dye-labeled stimulators with approximately 200,000 CFSE-labeled responders. The sequencing here drew on alloreactive CD8+ T cells from a mixed lymphocyte reaction culture, taken before transplantation. This sample's subset: CFSE-low proliferating T cells sorted from roughly 6-day pre-transplant mixed lymphocyte reaction (GvH or HvG direction). The receptor source for this set is a human patient who was an organ donor for intestinal transplantation.

Note on this clone: A far larger clone is one nucleotide away, so this likely arose from a read error. Written as DNA, the CDR3 is TGTGCCAGCTGTCCTACAGGGGGCTCCTACAATGAGCAGTTCTTC. It translates to CASCPTGGSYNEQFF. This chain connects TRBV2 to TRBJ2-1, with 8 bases matching TRBD1. CDR3 size: 15 residues. The V segment lost 8 bases and the J segment 0 bases; nucleotides outside the gene matches: 6. CDR1 and CDR2 from the germline V gene are SNHLY and FYNNEI.

The chain carries TRBV6-1 and TRBJ2-6; D remains unclear. This CDR3 is built from 18 residues. The germline V and J ends were trimmed by 4 bases and 5 bases, with 21 bases remaining between them. Per germline, CDR1 MNHNS and CDR2 SASEGT. CDR3 residues: CASSGFRNVTKRANVLTF. In DNA, the CDR3 is TGTGCCAGCAGTGGCTTTAGGAATGTAACAAAGCGGGCCAACGTCCTGACTTTC.

The chain combines TRBV2 with TRBJ1-4; no clear D. Germline V lookup: CDR1 SNHLY, CDR2 FYNNEI. V lost 4 bases and J lost 3, with 12 bases in between. The CDR3 spans 15 residues. The CDR3 spells CASSGIGSANEKLFF. The CDR3 bases are TGTGCCAGCAGTGGAATCGGGTCAGCTAATGAAAAACTGTTTTTT.

This clone has a handful of counts. Just one base apart from a much larger clone, this may be a read error. The gene calls are TRBV27 and TRBJ1-5; D ambiguous. Germline CDR1 MNHEY, CDR2 SMNVEV (reference sequence). The V end lost 7 bases, the J end lost 9 bases, and 19 bases lay between the germline ends. The CDR3 covers 14 residues. The CDR3 region is CASKAPGGRGPQHF. In DNA form, the CDR3 reads TGTGCCAGCAAGGCTCCGGGAGGGCGTGGGCCCCAGCATTTT.

In this sample, this clone turned up many times. This rearrangement joins TRBV5-1 to TRBJ2-2, with D maybe TRBD2 (6 bases). Trimming pared 3 bases from V and 6 bases from J, leaving 12 bases between. Germline values: CDR1 SGHRS, CDR2 YFSETQ. The CDR3 has 14 amino acids. CDR3 coding DNA: TGCGCCAGCAGCTGGGGGGAGAGGTCCGGGGAGCTGTTTTTT. Residues: CASSWGERSGELFF.

The V and J genes are TRBV4-1 and TRBJ1-2; a possible D gene is TRBD1 (5 bases). V dropped 4 bases and J dropped 6 bases, with 18 bases sitting between them. This CDR3 is 15 amino acids long. The germline gives CDR1 MGHRA, CDR2 YSYEKL. CDR3 nucleotide sequence: TGCGCCAGCAGCCCCCCCGGGACCCCTAGTAATGGCTACACCTTC. It specifies CASSPPGTPSNGYTF.

The chain joins TRBV6-6 to TRBJ2-1, with D possibly matching TRBD1 (5 bases). CDR3 length equals 14 residues. Trimming removed 2 bases from V and 6 bases from J, with 11 bases in between. The germline CDR1 and CDR2 sequences are MNHNY and SVGAGI (reference sequence). The CDR3 DNA reads TGTGCCAGCAGTTACAATAATAGGGGCAATGAGCAGTTCTTC. Encoded protein: CASSYNNRGNEQFF.

In this sample, this clone turned up once. This rearrangement joins TRBV4-2 to TRBJ1-4; D is possibly TRBD1 (5 bases). Trimming pared 0 bases from V and 2 bases from J, leaving 16 bases between. This CDR3 is built from 18 residues. Germline CDR1 is LGHNA and CDR2 is YNFKEQ. CDR3 DNA sequence: TGTGCCAGCAGCCAAGATCTTTGGGGGGGAGGCACTAATGAAAAACTGTTTTTT. Encoded protein: CASSQDLWGGGTNEKLFF.

The chain is built from TRBV4-1 and TRBJ1-2; D call uncertain. CDR3 length: 14 amino acids. Deletions cut 0 bases from V and 5 bases from J, with 10 bases between. CDR1 is MGHRA, CDR2 YSYEKL, per germline. CDR3 DNA sequence: TGCGCCAGCAGCCAAGAGGGAGAGCAATATGGCTACACCTTC. Translating gives CASSQEGEQYGYTF.

V usage is TRBV7-9 and J usage is TRBJ1-2, with 12 bases identical to TRBD1. Germline V lookup: CDR1 SEHNR, CDR2 FQNEAQ (reference sequence). CDR3 length: 19 residues. With V trimmed by 5 bases and J by 8 bases, 21 bases remained unmatched. CDR3 nucleotide sequence: TGTGCCAGCAGCCGGTTCCCCCGGGACAGGGGGCACAGAAGCCCAGGCTACACCTTC. This sequence encodes CASSRFPRDRGHRSPGYTF.

There are a few counts of this clone. A single base separates this from a much larger clone, so it may be a read error. CDR3 nucleotide sequence: TGCAGCGTTGAAGAGGAGGGCTCCTACGAGCAGTACTTC. Translation: CSVEEEGSYEQYF. V is TRBV29-1 and J is TRBJ2-7; possibly TRBD2 for D (6 bases). The ends were cut back, 0 bases at V and 0 bases at J, with 6 bases in the middle. Per the germline V gene, CDR1 is SQVTM and CDR2 is ANQGSEA. The CDR3 has 13 amino acids.

This clone occurred a few times. The rearrangement links TRBV5-4 to TRBJ2-1; D gene uncertain. This CDR3 comprises 15 residues. Germline loops: CDR1 SGHNT, CDR2 YYREEE (reference sequence). The V gene lost 0 bases and the J gene lost 4 bases, with 11 bases spanning the gap. For the CDR3, the DNA is TGTGCCAGCAGCTTGGCGAGCCCAGGTTACAATGAGCAGTTCTTC. Its translation is CASSLASPGYNEQFF. The whole variable domain, filled in from reference TRBV5-4 and TRBJ2-1, reads ETGVTQSPTHLIKTRGQQVTLRCSSQSGHNTVSWYQQALGQGPQFIFQYYREEENGRGNFPPRFSGLQFPNYSSELNVNALELDDSALYLCASSLASPGYNEQFFGPGTRLTVL.

This clone was seen at least ten times. The chain joins TRBV30 to TRBJ2-5; the match to TRBD2 covers 7 bases. The CDR3 covers 15 residues. Germline-derived CDR1 and CDR2 are GTSNPN and SVGIG (reference sequence). V lost 4 bases to trimming and J lost 5 bases; unmatched junction nucleotides: 13. The CDR3 reads CAWNIAGGCGETQYF. The CDR3 nucleotides read TGTGCCTGGAACATTGCCGGGGGGTGCGGGGAGACCCAGTACTTC.

This clone turned up a few times. V usage is TRBV4-3 and J usage is TRBJ1-4; a possible D gene is TRBD1 (5 bases). CDR3 length equals 17 residues. The germline CDR1 and CDR2 sequences are LGHNA and YSLEER. The V and J ends lost 2 bases and 2 bases respectively, with 15 bases between them. CDR3 nucleotide sequence: TGCGCCAGCAGCCAACAAATGGGGACTGCGACTAATGAAAAACTGTTTTTT. Translated, it gives CASSQQMGTATNEKLFF.

The chain joins TRBV9 to TRBJ2-1; 12 bases align to TRBD2. The germline gives CDR1 SGDLS, CDR2 YYNGEE. Losses at the gene ends were 4 bases for V and 5 bases for J; bases not matched to a gene: 4. This CDR3 is built from 15 residues. CDR3 region: CASSTTSGSDNEQFF. The CDR3 region has the DNA TGTGCCAGCAGCACGACTAGCGGGAGTGACAATGAGCAGTTCTTC.

With regard to this clone: A far larger clone differs by one base, so this is likely a read error. This chain joins TRBV5-1 and TRBJ1-2; D is ambiguous. The CDR3 is 14 residues long. Trimming removed 4 bases from V and 5 bases from J, with 15 bases in between. The germline gives CDR1 SGHRS, CDR2 YFSETQ. CDR3 residues: CASSPPGRSYGYTF. CDR3 nucleotide sequence: TGCGCCAGCAGCCCACCGGGAAGGAGTTATGGCTACACCTTC.

CDR3 DNA sequence: TGTGCCAGCAGCTTAGAGACAGGGTATAGAGAGCAGTTCTTC. Protein: CASSLETGYREQFF. V is TRBV7-9 and J is TRBJ2-1; TRBD1 matches at 7 bases. The CDR3 contains 14 residues. CDR1 is SEHNR and CDR2 is FQNEAQ in the germline V gene (reference sequence). V trimming: 1 base; J trimming: 10 bases; junction bases outside the gene matches: 7.